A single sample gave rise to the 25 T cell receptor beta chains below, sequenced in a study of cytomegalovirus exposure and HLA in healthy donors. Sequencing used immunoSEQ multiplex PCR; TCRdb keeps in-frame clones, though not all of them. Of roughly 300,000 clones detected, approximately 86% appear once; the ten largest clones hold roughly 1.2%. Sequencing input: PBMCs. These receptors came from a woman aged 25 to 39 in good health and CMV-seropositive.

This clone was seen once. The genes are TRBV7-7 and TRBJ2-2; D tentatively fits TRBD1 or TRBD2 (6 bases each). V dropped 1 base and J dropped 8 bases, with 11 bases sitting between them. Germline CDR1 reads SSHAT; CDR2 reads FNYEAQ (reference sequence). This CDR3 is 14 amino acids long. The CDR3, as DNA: TGTGCCAGCAGCTTAGTCCGGGGGCGTGGGGAGCTGTTTTTT. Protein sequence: CASSLVRGRGELFF.

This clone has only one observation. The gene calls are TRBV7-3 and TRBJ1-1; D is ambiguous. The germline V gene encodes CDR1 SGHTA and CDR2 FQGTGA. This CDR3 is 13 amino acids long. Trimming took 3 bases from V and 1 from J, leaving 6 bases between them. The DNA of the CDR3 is TGTGCCAGCAGCTTGTCCAGGAACACTGAAGCTTTCTTT. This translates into CASSLSRNTEAFF.

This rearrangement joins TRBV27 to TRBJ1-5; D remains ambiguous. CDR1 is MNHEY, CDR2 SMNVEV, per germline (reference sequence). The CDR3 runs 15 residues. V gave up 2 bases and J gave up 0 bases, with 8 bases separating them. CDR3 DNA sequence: TGTGCCAGCAGTTTAGACGGGATTAGCAATCAGCCCCAGCATTTT. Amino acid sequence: CASSLDGISNQPQHF.

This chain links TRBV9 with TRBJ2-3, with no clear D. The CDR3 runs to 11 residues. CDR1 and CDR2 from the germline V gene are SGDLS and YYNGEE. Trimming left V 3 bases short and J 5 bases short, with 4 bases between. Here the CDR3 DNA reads TGTGCCAGCAGCGCGGGAGATACGCAGTATTTT. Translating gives CASSAGDTQYF.

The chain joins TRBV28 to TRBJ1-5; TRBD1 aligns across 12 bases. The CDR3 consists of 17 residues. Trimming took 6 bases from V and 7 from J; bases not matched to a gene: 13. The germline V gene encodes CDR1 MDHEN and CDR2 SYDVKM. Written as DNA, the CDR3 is TGTGCCAGCAGCCCTTTGCGGGACAGGGGGCTGAAACAGCCCCAGCATTTT. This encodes CASSPLRDRGLKQPQHF.

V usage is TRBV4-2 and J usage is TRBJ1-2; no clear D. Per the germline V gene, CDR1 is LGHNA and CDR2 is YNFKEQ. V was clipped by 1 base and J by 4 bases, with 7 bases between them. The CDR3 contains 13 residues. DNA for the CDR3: TGTGCCAGCAGCCAAGCGGGAAGCTATGGCTACACCTTC. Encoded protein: CASSQAGSYGYTF.

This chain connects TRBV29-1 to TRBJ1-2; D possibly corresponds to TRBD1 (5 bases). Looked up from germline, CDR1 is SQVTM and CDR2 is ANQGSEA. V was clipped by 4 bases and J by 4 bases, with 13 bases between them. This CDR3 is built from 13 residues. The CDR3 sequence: CSVGGGPAYGYTF. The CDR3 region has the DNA TGCAGCGTTGGGGGGGGACCAGCCTATGGCTACACCTTC.

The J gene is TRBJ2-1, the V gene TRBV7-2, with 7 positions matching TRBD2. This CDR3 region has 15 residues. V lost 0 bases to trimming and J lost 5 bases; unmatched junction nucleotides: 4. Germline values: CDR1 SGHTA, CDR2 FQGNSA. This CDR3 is CASSLAGGPHNEQFF. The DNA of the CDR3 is TGTGCCAGCAGCTTAGCGGGAGGGCCCCACAATGAGCAGTTCTTC. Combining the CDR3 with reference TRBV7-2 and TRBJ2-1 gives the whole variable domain GAGVSQSPSNKVTEKGKDVELRCDPISGHTALYWYRQSLGQGLEFLIYFQGNSAPDKSGLPSDRFSAERTGGSVSTLTIQRTQQEDSAVYLCASSLAGGPHNEQFFGPGTRLTVL.

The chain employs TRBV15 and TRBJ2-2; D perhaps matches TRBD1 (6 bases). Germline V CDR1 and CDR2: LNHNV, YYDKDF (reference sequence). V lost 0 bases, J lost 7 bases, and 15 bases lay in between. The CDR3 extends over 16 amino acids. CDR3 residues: CATSRDRVGGHGELFF. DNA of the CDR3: TGTGCCACCAGCAGAGATAGGGTAGGGGGACACGGGGAGCTGTTTTTT.

Here the CDR3 reads CASHYGGSSYEQYF. The DNA of the CDR3 is TGTGCCAGTCACTACGGGGGAAGCTCCTACGAGCAGTACTTC. The chain combines TRBV28 with TRBJ2-7, with D possibly being TRBD2 (6 bases). Deletions cut 9 bases from V and 0 bases from J, with 15 bases between. The CDR3 has 14 amino acids. CDR1 and CDR2 (germline): MDHEN, SYDVKM.

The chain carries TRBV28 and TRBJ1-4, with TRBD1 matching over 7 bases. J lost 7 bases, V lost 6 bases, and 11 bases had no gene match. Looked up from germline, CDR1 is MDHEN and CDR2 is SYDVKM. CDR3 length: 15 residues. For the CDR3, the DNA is TGTGCCAGCAGCCTTGACAGGGAGGTAGCTGAAAAACTGTTTTTT. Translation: CASSLDREVAEKLFF. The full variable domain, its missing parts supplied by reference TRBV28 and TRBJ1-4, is DVKVTQSSRYLVKRTGEKVFLECVQDMDHENMFWYRQDPGLGLRLIYFSYDVKMKEKGDIPEGYSVSREKKERFSLILESASTNQTSMYLCASSLDREVAEKLFFGSGTQLSVL.

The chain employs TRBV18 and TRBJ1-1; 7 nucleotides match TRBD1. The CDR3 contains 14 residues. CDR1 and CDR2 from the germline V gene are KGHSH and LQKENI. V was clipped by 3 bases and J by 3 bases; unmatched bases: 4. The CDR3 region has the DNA TGTGCCAGCTCACCGGGACAGAGCCACACTGAAGCTTTCTTT. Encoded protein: CASSPGQSHTEAFF.

The CDR3 coding sequence is TGTGCCAGCTCGACAGCGACGGCCTACGAGCAGTACTTC. It yields the protein CASSTATAYEQYF. The chain has TRBV6-5 and TRBJ2-7; D possibly corresponds to TRBD1 (5 bases). The CDR3 has 13 amino acids. The germline V gene encodes CDR1 MNHEY and CDR2 SVGAGI. Trimming cost V 8 bases and J 2 bases, with 13 bases left between them.

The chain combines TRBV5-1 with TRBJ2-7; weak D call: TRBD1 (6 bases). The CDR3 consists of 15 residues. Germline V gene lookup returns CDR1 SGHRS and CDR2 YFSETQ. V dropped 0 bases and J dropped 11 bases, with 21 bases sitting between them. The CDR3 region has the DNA TGCGCCAGCAGCTTGGCCCCGGACAGAGGATCTAAGGAGTACTTC. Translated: CASSLAPDRGSKEYF.

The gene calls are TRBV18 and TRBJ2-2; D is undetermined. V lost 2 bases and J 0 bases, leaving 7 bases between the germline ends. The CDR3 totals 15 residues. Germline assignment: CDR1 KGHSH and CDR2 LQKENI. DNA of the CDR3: TGTGCCAGCTCACCAGACTGGGCGAACACCGGGGAGCTGTTTTTT. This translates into CASSPDWANTGELFF.

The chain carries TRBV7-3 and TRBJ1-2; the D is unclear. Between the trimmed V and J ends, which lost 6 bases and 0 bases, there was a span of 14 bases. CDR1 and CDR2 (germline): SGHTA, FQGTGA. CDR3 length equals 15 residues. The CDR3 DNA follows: TGTGCCAGCAGACCCACGGGAGGAGCTAACTATGGCTACACCTTC. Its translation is CASRPTGGANYGYTF.

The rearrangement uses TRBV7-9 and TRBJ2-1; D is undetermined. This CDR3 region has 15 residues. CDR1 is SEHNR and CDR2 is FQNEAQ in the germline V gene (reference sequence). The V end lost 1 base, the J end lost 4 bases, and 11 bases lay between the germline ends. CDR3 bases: TGTGCCAGCAGCTTAGTCCTAGATAGTTACAATGAGCAGTTCTTC. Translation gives CASSLVLDSYNEQFF.

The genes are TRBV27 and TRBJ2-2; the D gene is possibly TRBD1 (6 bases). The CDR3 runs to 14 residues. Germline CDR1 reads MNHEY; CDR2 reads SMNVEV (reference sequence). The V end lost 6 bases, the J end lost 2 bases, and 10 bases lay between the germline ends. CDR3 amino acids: CASRRQVNTGELFF. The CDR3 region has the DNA TGTGCCAGCAGACGACAGGTTAACACCGGGGAGCTGTTTTTT.

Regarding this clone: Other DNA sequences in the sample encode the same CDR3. The CDR3 nucleotides read TGCGCCAGCAGCCAAGATCTGACAGGGAACGGCTACACCTTC. Its translation: CASSQDLTGNGYTF. The chain couples TRBV4-1 to TRBJ1-2; 7 nucleotides match TRBD1. From germline, CDR1 is MGHRA and CDR2 YSYEKL. Germline trimming cut 0 bases from V and 8 bases from J; bases unmatched to any gene: 6. CDR3 length equals 14 residues.

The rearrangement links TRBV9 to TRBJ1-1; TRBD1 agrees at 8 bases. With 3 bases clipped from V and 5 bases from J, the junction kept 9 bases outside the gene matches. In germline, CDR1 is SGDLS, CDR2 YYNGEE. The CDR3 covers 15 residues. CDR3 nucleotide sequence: TGTGCCAGCAGCGCCAAGCAGACAGGGGATACTGAAGCTTTCTTT. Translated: CASSAKQTGDTEAFF.

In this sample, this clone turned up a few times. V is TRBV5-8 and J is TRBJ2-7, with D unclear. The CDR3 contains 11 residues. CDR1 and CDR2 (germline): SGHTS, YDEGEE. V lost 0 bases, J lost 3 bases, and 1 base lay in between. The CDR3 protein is CASSLGYEQYF. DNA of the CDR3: TGTGCCAGCAGCTTGGGCTACGAGCAGTACTTC.

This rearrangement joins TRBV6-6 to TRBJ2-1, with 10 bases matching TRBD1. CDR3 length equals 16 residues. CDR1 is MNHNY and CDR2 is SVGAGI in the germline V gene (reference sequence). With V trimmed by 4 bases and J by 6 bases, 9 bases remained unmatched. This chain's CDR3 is CASSSPTGGSINEQFF. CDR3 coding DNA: TGTGCCAGCAGTTCCCCGACAGGGGGCTCAATCAATGAGCAGTTCTTC.

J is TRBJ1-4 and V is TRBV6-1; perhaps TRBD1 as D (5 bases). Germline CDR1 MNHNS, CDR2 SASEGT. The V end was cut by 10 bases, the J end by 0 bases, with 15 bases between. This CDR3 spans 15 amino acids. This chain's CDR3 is CATMTEFTTNEKLFF. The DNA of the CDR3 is TGTGCCACCATGACAGAGTTCACAACTAATGAAAAACTGTTTTTT.

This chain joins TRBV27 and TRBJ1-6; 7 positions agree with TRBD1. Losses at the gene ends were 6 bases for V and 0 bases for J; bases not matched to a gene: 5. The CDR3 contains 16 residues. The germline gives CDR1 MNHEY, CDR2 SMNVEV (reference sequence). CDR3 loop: CASSDRVSSYNSPLHF. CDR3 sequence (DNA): TGTGCCAGCAGCGACAGGGTTAGCTCCTATAATTCACCCCTCCACTTT.

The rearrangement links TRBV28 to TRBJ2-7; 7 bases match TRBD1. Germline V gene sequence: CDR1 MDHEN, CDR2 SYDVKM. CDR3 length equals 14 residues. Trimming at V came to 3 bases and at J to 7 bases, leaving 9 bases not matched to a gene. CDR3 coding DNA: TGTGCCAGCAGTTTCGGCAGGGGGTCGGGGGAGCAGTACTTC. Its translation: CASSFGRGSGEQYF.